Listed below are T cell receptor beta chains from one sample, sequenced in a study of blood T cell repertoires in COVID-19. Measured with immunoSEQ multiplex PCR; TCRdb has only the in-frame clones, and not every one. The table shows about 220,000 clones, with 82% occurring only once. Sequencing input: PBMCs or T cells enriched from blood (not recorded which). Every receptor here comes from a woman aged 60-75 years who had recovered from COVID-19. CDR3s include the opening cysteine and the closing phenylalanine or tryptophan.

CDR3aa: CASSAGQNEQFF; v_gene: TRBV9; j_gene: TRBJ2-1
CDR3aa: CATSRDREKLFF; v_gene: TRBV15; j_gene: TRBJ1-4
CDR3aa: CASSLVRQTISYEQYF; v_gene: TRBV5-6; j_gene: TRBJ2-7
CDR3aa: CASSQGRNTEAFF; v_gene: TRBV14; j_gene: TRBJ1-1
CDR3aa: CASSLVGQNEKLFF; v_gene: TRBV5-1; j_gene: TRBJ1-4
CDR3aa: CASRSPGFSQLFF; v_gene: TRBV6-5; j_gene: TRBJ2-2
CDR3aa: CASSLLPVPGTEAFF; v_gene: TRBV5-5; j_gene: TRBJ1-1
CDR3aa: CASSLRLAGGPKGTDTQYF; v_gene: TRBV27; j_gene: TRBJ2-3
CDR3aa: CASGLVLGSVNQPQHF; v_gene: TRBV12-5; j_gene: TRBJ1-5
CDR3aa: CASSPKGANTQYF; v_gene: TRBV6-5; j_gene: TRBJ2-3
CDR3aa: CASSSLAGGKETQYF; v_gene: TRBV7-2; j_gene: TRBJ2-5
CDR3aa: CASSLETGFTGANVLTF; v_gene: TRBV5-1; j_gene: TRBJ2-6
CDR3aa: CASSLSGTSRNEQFF; v_gene: TRBV27; j_gene: TRBJ2-1
CDR3aa: CASSLVGNSYEQYF; v_gene: TRBV7-6; j_gene: TRBJ2-7
CDR3aa: CAWSGTVSGNTIYF; v_gene: TRBV30; j_gene: TRBJ1-3
CDR3aa: CASSLARLYEQYF; v_gene: TRBV7-8; j_gene: TRBJ2-7
CDR3aa: CASSWRQGDYGYTF; v_gene: TRBV5-1; j_gene: TRBJ1-2
CDR3aa: CASSLRQGVSEAFF; v_gene: TRBV7-9; j_gene: TRBJ1-1
CDR3aa: CASSLRATYEQYF; v_gene: TRBV11-1; j_gene: TRBJ2-7
CDR3aa: CASSPSGAYEQYF; v_gene: TRBV27; j_gene: TRBJ2-7
CDR3aa: CASSFESGTYEQYF; v_gene: TRBV5-4; j_gene: TRBJ2-7
CDR3aa: CASSRGGARGKDTQYF; v_gene: TRBV25-1; j_gene: TRBJ2-3
CDR3aa: CASSPGQGEGYGYTF; v_gene: TRBV3-1/TRBV3-2; j_gene: TRBJ1-2
CDR3aa: CASSESTAYGYTF; v_gene: TRBV2; j_gene: TRBJ1-2
CDR3aa: CASSPLRQGENYEQYF; v_gene: TRBV27; j_gene: TRBJ2-7
CDR3aa: CASSSIASGGQLNTEAFF; v_gene: TRBV27; j_gene: TRBJ1-1
CDR3aa: CASTPSGAYGYTF; v_gene: TRBV12-3/TRBV12-4; j_gene: TRBJ1-2
CDR3aa: CASSPRSGHNQPQHF; v_gene: TRBV19; j_gene: TRBJ1-5
CDR3aa: CASHSGRSRETQYF; v_gene: TRBV6-5; j_gene: TRBJ2-5
CDR3aa: CASSNTPGQGARETQYF; v_gene: TRBV4-1; j_gene: TRBJ2-5
CDR3aa: CASSLNSDRGRTGELFF; v_gene: TRBV7-6; j_gene: TRBJ2-2
CDR3aa: CSVEEGPRAHEQFF; v_gene: TRBV29-1; j_gene: TRBJ2-1
CDR3aa: CASTSKGTGGQPQHF; v_gene: TRBV2; j_gene: TRBJ1-5
CDR3aa: CASSIPQETQYF; v_gene: TRBV19; j_gene: TRBJ2-5
CDR3aa: CASSLGQGAGSPLHF; v_gene: TRBV13; j_gene: TRBJ1-6
CDR3aa: CATSEGGGNEQFF; v_gene: TRBV24-1; j_gene: TRBJ2-1
CDR3aa: CASSYGLAYEQYF; v_gene: TRBV6-2/TRBV6-3; j_gene: TRBJ2-7
CDR3aa: CSAGHWSEKLFF; v_gene: TRBV29-1; j_gene: TRBJ1-4
CDR3aa: CACHLAANTGELFF; v_gene: TRBV6-5; j_gene: TRBJ2-2
CDR3aa: CASSLERGAFF; v_gene: TRBV11-2; j_gene: TRBJ1-1
CDR3aa: CASSSPQLQTNTGELFF; v_gene: TRBV7-9; j_gene: TRBJ2-2
CDR3aa: CASSQWAGQETQYF; v_gene: TRBV14; j_gene: TRBJ2-5
CDR3aa: CASSRQGSGEQYF; v_gene: TRBV6-5; j_gene: TRBJ2-7
CDR3aa: CASSQDGFGGTEAFF; v_gene: TRBV4-1; j_gene: TRBJ1-1
CDR3aa: CASRGDRVRVEQYF; v_gene: TRBV2; j_gene: TRBJ2-7
CDR3aa: CASSKQENTEAFF; v_gene: TRBV7-9; j_gene: TRBJ1-1